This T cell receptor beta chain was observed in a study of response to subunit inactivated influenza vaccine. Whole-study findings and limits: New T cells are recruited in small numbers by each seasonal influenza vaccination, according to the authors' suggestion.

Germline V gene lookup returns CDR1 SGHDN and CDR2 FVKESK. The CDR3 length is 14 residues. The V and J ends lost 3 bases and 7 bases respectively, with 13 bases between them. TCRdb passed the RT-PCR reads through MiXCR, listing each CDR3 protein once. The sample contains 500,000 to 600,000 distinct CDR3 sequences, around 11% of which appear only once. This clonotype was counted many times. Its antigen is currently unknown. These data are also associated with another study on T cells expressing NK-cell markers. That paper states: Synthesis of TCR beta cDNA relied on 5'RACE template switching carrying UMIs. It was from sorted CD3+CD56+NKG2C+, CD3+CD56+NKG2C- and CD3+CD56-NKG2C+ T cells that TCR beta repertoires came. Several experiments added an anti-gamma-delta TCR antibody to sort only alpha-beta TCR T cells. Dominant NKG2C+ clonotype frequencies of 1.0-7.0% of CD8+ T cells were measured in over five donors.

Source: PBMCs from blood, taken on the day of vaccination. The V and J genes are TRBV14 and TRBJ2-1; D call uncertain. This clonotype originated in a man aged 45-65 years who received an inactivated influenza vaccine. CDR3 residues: CASSHWVSENEQFF. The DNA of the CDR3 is TGTGCCAGCAGCCACTGGGTATCGGAGAATGAGCAGTTCTTC.